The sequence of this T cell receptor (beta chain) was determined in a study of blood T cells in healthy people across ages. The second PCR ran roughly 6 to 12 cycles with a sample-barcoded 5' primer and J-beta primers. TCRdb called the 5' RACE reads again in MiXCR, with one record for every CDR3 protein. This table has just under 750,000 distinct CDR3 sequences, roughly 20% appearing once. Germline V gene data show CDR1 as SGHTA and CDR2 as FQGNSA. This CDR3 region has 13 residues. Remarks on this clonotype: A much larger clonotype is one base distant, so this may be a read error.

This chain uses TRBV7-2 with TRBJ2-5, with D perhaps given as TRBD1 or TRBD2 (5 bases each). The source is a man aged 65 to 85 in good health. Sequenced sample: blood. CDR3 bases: TGTGTCAGCAGCCGCGGACTCACAGGGACCCAGTACTTC. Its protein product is CVSSRGLTGTQYF.